The 21 T cell receptor beta chains in this list originate from one sample, sequenced in a study of T cell responses to AZD1222 COVID-19 vaccine. This table comes from immunoSEQ multiplex PCR, and its TCRdb copy is limited to in-frame clones, with some not included. The table has approximately 110,000 clones, 87% seen once; the top ten hold less than 4.5%. Sequencing used peripheral blood, obtained 28 days after the second AZD1222 dose. The receptors originated from an adult who received the AZD1222 COVID-19 vaccine.

Only one count was recorded for this clone. CDR3 region: CASRYTGMNTEAFF. In DNA form, the CDR3 reads TGTGCCAGCAGATACACAGGTATGAACACTGAAGCTTTCTTT. The chain carries TRBV6-6 and TRBJ1-1; D is perhaps TRBD1 (5 bases). CDR1 is MNHNY, CDR2 SVGAGI, per germline (reference sequence). The V gene lost 6 bases and the J gene lost 0 bases, with 11 bases spanning the gap. CDR3 length: 14 amino acids.

The V and J genes are TRBV9 and TRBJ2-3; no clear D gene. The CDR3 sequence is 15 residues long. CDR1 and CDR2 (germline): SGDLS, YYNGEE. Trimming took off 0 bases at V and 0 bases at J, with 8 bases between the two ends. The CDR3 loop is CASSVGITSTDTQYF. CDR3 nucleotide sequence: TGTGCCAGCAGCGTAGGGATTACTAGCACAGATACGCAGTATTTT.

The V call is TRBV10-3, the J call TRBJ1-1; D might be TRBD1 (5 bases). Germline values: CDR1 ENHRY, CDR2 SYGVKD. This CDR3 region has 15 residues. V was clipped by 2 bases and J by 6 bases, with 16 bases between them. DNA for the CDR3: TGTGCCATCAGTGAGCCCTCAGGGAAGATAGCTGAAGCTTTCTTT. Amino acids: CAISEPSGKIAEAFF.

This clone was seen just once. This chain uses TRBV14 with TRBJ1-1, with 8 bases matching TRBD1. The germline gives CDR1 SGHDN, CDR2 FVKESK. The V gene end was trimmed by 2 bases and the J gene end by 8 bases; junction bases not matched to a gene: 7. This CDR3 contains 14 residues. The CDR3 DNA reads as TGTGCCAGCAGCCAATTCCTTACAGGGGGAGAAGCTTTCTTT. Its protein is CASSQFLTGGEAFF. Full variable domain (outside the CDR3, taken from reference TRBV14 and TRBJ1-1): EAGVTQFPSHSVIEKGQTVTLRCDPISGHDNLYWYRRVMGKEIKFLLHFVKESKQDESGMPNNRFLAERTGGTYSTLKVQPAELEDSGVYFCASSQFLTGGEAFFGQGTRLTVV.

The rearrangement uses TRBV4-3 and TRBJ2-3; TRBD1 matches at 9 bases. V trimming: 4 bases; J trimming: 4 bases; junction bases outside the gene matches: 6. The CDR3 totals 15 residues. Germline V gene sequence: CDR1 LGHNA, CDR2 YSLEER. CDR3 loop: CASSLTGGVPDTQYF. In DNA form, the CDR3 reads TGCGCCAGCAGCCTAACAGGGGGCGTTCCAGATACGCAGTATTTT.

The rearrangement uses TRBV7-8 and TRBJ1-5; possibly TRBD1 for D (5 bases). Germline V gene sequence: CDR1 SGHVS, CDR2 FQNEAQ. The CDR3 totals 13 residues. The V gene lost 4 bases and the J gene lost 7 bases, with 11 bases spanning the gap. CDR3 bases: TGTGCCAGCAGCTACGGGGGAGGCCAGCCCCAGCATTTT. It is translated as CASSYGGGQPQHF.

This clone was detected only a few times. This chain uses TRBV5-4 with TRBJ1-2; no clear D. Germline CDR1 SGHNT, CDR2 YYREEE (reference sequence). V lost 4 bases to trimming and J lost 5 bases, with 24 bases between them. The CDR3 contains 17 residues. CDR3 amino acids: CASSVWGVGPQRYGYTF. CDR3 DNA: TGTGCCAGCAGCGTTTGGGGAGTAGGCCCCCAGAGATATGGCTACACCTTC.

V is TRBV7-6 and J is TRBJ2-7; the D gene is possibly TRBD2 (6 bases). The CDR3 extends over 17 amino acids. Trimming removed 4 bases from V and 0 bases from J, with 19 bases in between. Germline CDR1 reads SGHVS; CDR2 reads FNYEAQ. The CDR3 bases are TGTGCCAGCAGCTGGGGGGATGGACGGGACGTCTCCTACGAGCAGTACTTC. Protein product: CASSWGDGRDVSYEQYF. Combining the CDR3 with reference TRBV7-6 and TRBJ2-7 gives the whole variable domain GAGVSQSPRYKVTKRGQDVALRCDPISGHVSLYWYRQALGQGPEFLTYFNYEAQQDKSGLPNDRFSAERPEGSISTLTIQRTEQRDSAMYRCASSWGDGRDVSYEQYFGPGTRLTVT.

The V and J genes are TRBV7-6 and TRBJ2-1; D call uncertain. The CDR3 covers 16 residues. The V end was cut by 4 bases, the J end by 3 bases, with 16 bases between. CDR1 SGHVS and CDR2 FNYEAQ come from the germline V gene. CDR3 sequence: CASSSHSQSFYNEQFF. The CDR3 DNA reads as TGTGCCAGCAGCTCCCATTCACAGTCGTTCTACAATGAGCAGTTCTTC.

This clone was found once. The chain carries TRBV5-4 and TRBJ2-3; D not resolved. V was shortened by 4 bases and J by 0 bases, with 12 bases between the two germline ends. Germline lookup yields CDR1 SGHNT and CDR2 YYREEE (reference sequence). This CDR3 contains 15 residues. CDR3 loop: CASSPRLTSTDTQYF. CDR3 nucleotides: TGTGCCAGCAGCCCCAGACTGACTAGCACAGATACGCAGTATTTT. Variable domain in full (rest from reference TRBV5-4 and TRBJ2-3): ETGVTQSPTHLIKTRGQQVTLRCSSQSGHNTVSWYQQALGQGPQFIFQYYREEENGRGNFPPRFSGLQFPNYSSELNVNALELDDSALYLCASSPRLTSTDTQYFGPGTRLTVL.

The rearrangement links TRBV6-2 or TRBV6-3 to TRBJ2-1, with TRBD2 matching over 9 bases. The CDR3 consists of 15 residues. The germline gives CDR1 MNHEY, CDR2 SVGEGT. The junction had 5 bases not matched to a gene; V was cut back by 6 bases and J by 2 bases. The CDR3 spells CASSLSGRTYNEQFF. CDR3 nucleotides: TGTGCCAGCAGCCTTAGCGGGAGAACCTACAATGAGCAGTTCTTC.

The CDR3: CASSLTSGGAGSTDTQYF. In DNA form, the CDR3 reads TGTGCCAGCAGTCTGACTAGCGGGGGGGCCGGGAGCACAGATACGCAGTATTTT. V gene TRBV6-6 combines with J gene TRBJ2-3; 14 bases fit TRBD2. Losses at the gene ends were 5 bases for V and 0 bases for J; bases not matched to a gene: 7. There are 18 residues in the CDR3. CDR1 is MNHNY and CDR2 is SVGAGI in the germline V gene (reference sequence).

In this sample, this clone turned up once. The chain links TRBV3-1 (or the pseudogene TRBV3-2) to TRBJ1-3; D is perhaps TRBD1 (6 bases). Germline V gene lookup returns CDR1 LGHDT and CDR2 YNNKEL (reference sequence). The CDR3 is 14 residues long. The V end lost 4 bases, the J end lost 0 bases, and 7 bases lay between the germline ends. CDR3 loop: CASSPQGSGNTIYF. The CDR3 DNA sequence: TGTGCCAGCAGCCCACAGGGCTCTGGAAACACCATATATTTT.

The chain couples TRBV3-1 (or the pseudogene TRBV3-2) to TRBJ1-2, with 7 bases identical to TRBD1. CDR1 is LGHDT and CDR2 is YNNKEL in the germline V gene (reference sequence). Unmatched junction bases numbered 1, after V lost 4 bases and J lost 2 bases. This CDR3 region has 13 residues. The CDR3 DNA is TGTGCCAGCAGCCGGGGACAGAACTATGGCTACACCTTC. It encodes CASSRGQNYGYTF.

This clone appeared a few times. The CDR3 DNA follows: TGTGCCAGCAGTTATGGAAGGGACACTGAAGCTTTCTTT. Its translation: CASSYGRDTEAFF. This chain uses TRBV6-2 or TRBV6-3 with TRBJ1-1; D remains ambiguous. The CDR3 contains 13 residues. V was cut by 3 bases and J by 3 bases, with 8 bases left in between. From germline, CDR1 is MNHEY and CDR2 SVGEGT.

The chain links TRBV9 to TRBJ2-6; maybe TRBD1 (6 bases). The CDR3 sequence is 17 residues long. V lost 4 bases and J lost 5, with 19 bases in between. The germline V gene has CDR1 SGDLS and CDR2 YYNGEE. This chain's CDR3 is CASSHRDTSAWANVLTF. The DNA for the CDR3 is TGTGCCAGCAGCCACCGGGACACGTCTGCCTGGGCCAACGTCCTGACTTTC.

The chain has TRBV5-4 and TRBJ1-1, with 8 bases lining up with TRBD1. The CDR3 has 13 amino acids. CDR1 and CDR2 (germline): SGHNT, YYREEE (reference sequence). Trimming took 0 bases from V and 7 from J; bases not matched to a gene: 2. CDR3 amino acids: CASSLGGTGEAFF. CDR3 sequence (DNA): TGTGCCAGCAGCTTGGGAGGGACAGGTGAAGCTTTCTTT.

The J gene is TRBJ2-2, the V gene TRBV11-3; TRBD2 aligns across 7 bases. The V segment lost 0 bases and the J segment 7 bases; nucleotides outside the gene matches: 8. This CDR3 is built from 16 residues. Germline V gene data show CDR1 as SGHNT and CDR2 as YENEEA. For the CDR3, the DNA is TGTGCCAGCAGCTTAGAAACAGCTTCTAGCGGCGGGGAGCTGTTTTTT. It translates to CASSLETASSGGELFF.

This clone was observed a handful of times. The rearrangement links TRBV27 to TRBJ1-6; D ambiguous. Per the germline V gene, CDR1 is MNHEY and CDR2 is SMNVEV (reference sequence). This CDR3 has 15 residues. The V gene lost 7 bases and the J gene lost 1 base, with 11 bases spanning the gap. CDR3 nucleotides: TGTGCCAGCACAATGGAGGTGTCCTATAATTCACCCCTCCACTTT. This encodes CASTMEVSYNSPLHF.

This clone occurred once. The rearrangement uses TRBV11-3 and TRBJ2-3, with 11 bases that match TRBD2. V was pared by 4 bases and J by 1 base, with 4 bases of the junction left unmatched. Germline V lookup: CDR1 SGHNT, CDR2 YENEEA. The CDR3 loop spans 16 amino acids. Here the CDR3 reads CASSWGSGGGTDTQYF. The CDR3 nucleotides read TGTGCCAGCAGCTGGGGTAGCGGGGGGGGCACAGATACGCAGTATTTT.

DNA of the CDR3: TGTGCCAGTAGTATAGTCGAGGGTTTAGGCAATCAGCCCCAGCATTTT. Its protein product is CASSIVEGLGNQPQHF. The genes are TRBV19 and TRBJ1-5, with D uncertain. Trimming stripped 1 base from V and 2 bases from J, with 12 bases between. Germline V lookup: CDR1 LNHDA, CDR2 SQIVND (reference sequence). The CDR3 is 16 residues long.